In this sample, the clone carrying this T cell receptor (beta chain) turned up a few times. What it binds is unknown. Germline V CDR1 and CDR2: SGHDT, YYEEEE. Between the trimmed V and J ends, which lost 4 bases and 2 bases, there was a span of 10 bases. The CDR3 runs 14 residues. These data belong to a study of cytomegalovirus exposure and HLA in healthy donors. Findings of the study overall: Earlier analysis yielded a pattern in which most TCR beta V segments were productive about 90% or about 30% of the time.

The PCR ran on 60 Vbeta and 13 Jbeta primers. TCRdb's copy holds only in-frame clones and misses some; the assay was immunoSEQ multiplex PCR. The sample holds 100,000 to 150,000 clones, roughly 77% seen once. The chain carries TRBV5-6 and TRBJ1-3, with a possible D match to TRBD1 (6 bases). The origin of this receptor is a woman in her twenties or thirties in good health and CMV-seronegative. The sequenced sample consisted of PBMCs. The CDR3 DNA follows: TGTGCCAGCAGCCCCGACAGGACTGGAAACACCATATATTTT. Its protein product is CASSPDRTGNTIYF.